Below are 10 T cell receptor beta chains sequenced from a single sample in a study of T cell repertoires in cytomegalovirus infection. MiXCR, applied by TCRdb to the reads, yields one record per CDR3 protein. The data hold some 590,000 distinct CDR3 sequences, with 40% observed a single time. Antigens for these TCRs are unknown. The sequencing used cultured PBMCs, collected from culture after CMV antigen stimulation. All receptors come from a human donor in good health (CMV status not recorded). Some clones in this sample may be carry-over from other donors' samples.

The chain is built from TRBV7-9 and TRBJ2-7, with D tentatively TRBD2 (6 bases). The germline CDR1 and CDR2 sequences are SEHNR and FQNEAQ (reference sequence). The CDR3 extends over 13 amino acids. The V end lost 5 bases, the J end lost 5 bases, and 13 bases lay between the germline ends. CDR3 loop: CASSGWEAHEQYF. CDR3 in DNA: TGTGCCAGCAGCGGTTGGGAGGCCCACGAGCAGTACTTC.

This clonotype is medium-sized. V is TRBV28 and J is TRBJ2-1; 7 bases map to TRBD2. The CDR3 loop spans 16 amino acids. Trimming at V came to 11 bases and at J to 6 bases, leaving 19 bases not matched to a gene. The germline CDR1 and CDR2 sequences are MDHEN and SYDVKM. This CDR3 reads CAARTSLSFGTNEQFF. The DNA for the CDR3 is TGTGCCGCCAGGACTAGTCTCTCTTTTGGCACCAATGAGCAGTTCTTC.

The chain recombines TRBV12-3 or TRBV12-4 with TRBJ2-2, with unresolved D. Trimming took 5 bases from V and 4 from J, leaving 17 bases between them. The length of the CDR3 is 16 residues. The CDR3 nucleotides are TGTGCCAGCAGTCCGGACCTTCTGTTAGGCACCGGGGAGCTGTTTTTT. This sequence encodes CASSPDLLLGTGELFF.

CDR3: CASSYSGGAGGETQYF. The CDR3 DNA reads TGTGCCAGCAGTTACTCAGGAGGAGCGGGGGGGGAGACCCAGTACTTC. The rearrangement joins TRBV6-8 to TRBJ2-5; 10 nucleotides agree with TRBD2. The ends lost 0 bases at V and 5 bases at J; junction bases unmatched: 6. The CDR3 sequence is 16 residues long. Germline V gives CDR1 MNHGY, CDR2 SAAAGT.

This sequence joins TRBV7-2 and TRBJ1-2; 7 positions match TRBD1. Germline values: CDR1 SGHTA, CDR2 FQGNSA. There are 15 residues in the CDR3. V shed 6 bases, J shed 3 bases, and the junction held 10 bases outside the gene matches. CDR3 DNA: TGTGCCAGCAGGTTAAAAGGGGGCGCTGACTATGGCTACACCTTC. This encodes CASRLKGGADYGYTF.

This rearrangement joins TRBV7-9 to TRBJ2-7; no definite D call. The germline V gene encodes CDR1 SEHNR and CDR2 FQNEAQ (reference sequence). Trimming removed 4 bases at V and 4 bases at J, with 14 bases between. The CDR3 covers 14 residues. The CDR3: CASSSTGPLYEQYF. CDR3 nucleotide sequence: TGTGCCAGCAGCTCCACCGGGCCCCTATACGAGCAGTACTTC. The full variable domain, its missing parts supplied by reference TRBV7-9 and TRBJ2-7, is DTGVSQNPRHKITKRGQNVTFRCDPISEHNRLYWYRQTLGQGPEFLTYFQNEAQLEKSRLLSDRFSAERPKGSFSTLEIQRTEQGDSAMYLCASSSTGPLYEQYFGPGTRLTVT.

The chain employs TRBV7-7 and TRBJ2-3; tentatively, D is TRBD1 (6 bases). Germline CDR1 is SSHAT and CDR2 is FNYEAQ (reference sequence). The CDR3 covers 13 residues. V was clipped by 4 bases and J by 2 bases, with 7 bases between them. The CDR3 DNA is TGTGCCAGCAGCTGGGACAACACAGATACGCAGTATTTT. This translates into CASSWDNTDTQYF.

The CDR3 DNA follows: TGTGCCAGTAGTACTAAAGGGACAGGGGGCTACGAGCAGTACTTC. Its translation: CASSTKGTGGYEQYF. This rearrangement joins TRBV19 to TRBJ2-7, with 11 bases lining up with TRBD1. Germline CDR1 and CDR2: LNHDA and SQIVND (reference sequence). The CDR3 extends over 15 amino acids. J was trimmed by 3 bases and V by 4 bases; bases with no gene match: 5.

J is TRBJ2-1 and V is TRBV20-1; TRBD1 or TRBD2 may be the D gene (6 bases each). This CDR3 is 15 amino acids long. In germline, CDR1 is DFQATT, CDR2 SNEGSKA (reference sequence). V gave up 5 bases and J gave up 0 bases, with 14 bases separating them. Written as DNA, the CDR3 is TGCAGTGCTGAGGGGGGTCGTAGCTCCTACAATGAGCAGTTCTTC. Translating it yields CSAEGGRSSYNEQFF.

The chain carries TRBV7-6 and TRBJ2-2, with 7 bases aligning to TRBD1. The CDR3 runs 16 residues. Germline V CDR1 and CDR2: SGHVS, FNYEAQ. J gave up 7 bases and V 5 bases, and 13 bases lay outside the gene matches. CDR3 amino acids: CASSPQGVLSGGELFF. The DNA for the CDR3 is TGTGCCAGCAGCCCCCAGGGGGTTCTTTCGGGCGGGGAGCTGTTTTTT.